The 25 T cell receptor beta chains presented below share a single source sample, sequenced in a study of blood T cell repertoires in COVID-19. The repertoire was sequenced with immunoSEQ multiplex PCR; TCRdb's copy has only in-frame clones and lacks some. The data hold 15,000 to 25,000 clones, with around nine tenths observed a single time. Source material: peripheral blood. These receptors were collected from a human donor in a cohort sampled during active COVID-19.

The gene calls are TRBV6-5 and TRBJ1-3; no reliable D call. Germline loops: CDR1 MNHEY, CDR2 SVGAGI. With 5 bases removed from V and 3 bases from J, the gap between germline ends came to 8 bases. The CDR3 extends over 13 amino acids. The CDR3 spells CASSITIGNTIYF. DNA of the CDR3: TGTGCCAGCAGTATAACAATTGGAAACACCATATATTTT.

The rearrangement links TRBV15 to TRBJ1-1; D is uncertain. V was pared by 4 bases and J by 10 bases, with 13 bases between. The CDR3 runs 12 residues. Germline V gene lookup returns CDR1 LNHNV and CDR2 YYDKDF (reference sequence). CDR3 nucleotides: TGTGCCACCAGCATTCGGGGAAAGGCAGCTTTCTTT. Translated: CATSIRGKAAFF.

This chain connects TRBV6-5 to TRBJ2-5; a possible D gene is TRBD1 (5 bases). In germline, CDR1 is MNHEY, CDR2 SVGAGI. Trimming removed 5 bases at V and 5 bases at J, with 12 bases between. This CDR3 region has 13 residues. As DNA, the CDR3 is TGTGCCAGCAGTCGGACACCTCGGGAGACCCAGTACTTC. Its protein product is CASSRTPRETQYF.

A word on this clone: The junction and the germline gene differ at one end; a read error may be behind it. The CDR3 spells CARSLRQLGRYF. The CDR3 coding sequence is TGTGCCAGAAGCTTGAGACAACTGGGGCGCTACTTT. J is TRBJ1-6 and V is TRBV5-3, with D possibly being TRBD1 (5 bases). TRBV5-3 is an ORF; its function is uncertain. This CDR3 is 12 amino acids long.

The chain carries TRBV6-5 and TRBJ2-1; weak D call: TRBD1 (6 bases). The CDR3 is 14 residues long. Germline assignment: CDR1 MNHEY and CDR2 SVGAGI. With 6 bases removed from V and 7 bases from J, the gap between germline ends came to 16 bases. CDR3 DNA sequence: TGTGCCAGCAGGGGGGCCGCACGAGAGAATGAGCAGTTCTTC. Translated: CASRGAARENEQFF.

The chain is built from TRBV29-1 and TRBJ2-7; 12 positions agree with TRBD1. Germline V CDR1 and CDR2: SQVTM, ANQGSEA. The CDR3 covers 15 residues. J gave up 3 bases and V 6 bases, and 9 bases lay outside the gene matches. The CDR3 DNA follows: TGCAGCGTCCAACGAGGGACAGGGGGCGTCTACGAGCAGTACTTC. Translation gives CSVQRGTGGVYEQYF.

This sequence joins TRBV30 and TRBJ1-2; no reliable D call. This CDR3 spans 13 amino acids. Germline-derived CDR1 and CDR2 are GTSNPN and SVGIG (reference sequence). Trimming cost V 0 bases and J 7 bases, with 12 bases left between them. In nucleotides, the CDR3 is TGTGCCTGGAGTGTGGCAGGCCGCTCTGGCTACACCTTC. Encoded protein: CAWSVAGRSGYTF.

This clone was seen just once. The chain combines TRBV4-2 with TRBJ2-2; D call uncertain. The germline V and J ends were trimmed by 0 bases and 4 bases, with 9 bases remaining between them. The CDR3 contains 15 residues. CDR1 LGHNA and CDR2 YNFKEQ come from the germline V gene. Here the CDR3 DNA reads TGTGCCAGCAGCCAAGAGGCAGAACCCACCGGGGAGCTGTTTTTT. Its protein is CASSQEAEPTGELFF.

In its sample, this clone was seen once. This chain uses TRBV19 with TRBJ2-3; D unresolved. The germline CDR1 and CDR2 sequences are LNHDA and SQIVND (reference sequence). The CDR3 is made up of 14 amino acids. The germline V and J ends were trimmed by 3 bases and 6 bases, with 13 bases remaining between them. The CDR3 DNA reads TGTGCCAGTAGTATTTATAGCCCCGGCGATACGCAGTATTTT. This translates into CASSIYSPGDTQYF.

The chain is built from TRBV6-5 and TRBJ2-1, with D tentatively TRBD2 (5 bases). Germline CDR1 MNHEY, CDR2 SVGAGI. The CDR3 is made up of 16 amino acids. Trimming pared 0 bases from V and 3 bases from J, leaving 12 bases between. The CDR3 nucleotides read TGTGCCAGCAGTTACTCGACCGGGGAACACTACAATGAGCAGTTCTTC. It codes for CASSYSTGEHYNEQFF.

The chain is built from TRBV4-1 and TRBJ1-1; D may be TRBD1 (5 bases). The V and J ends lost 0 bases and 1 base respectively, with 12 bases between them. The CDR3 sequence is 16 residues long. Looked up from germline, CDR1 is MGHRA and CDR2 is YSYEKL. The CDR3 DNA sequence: TGCGCCAGCAGCCAAGAAGGGGTAAACTCGAACACTGAAGCTTTCTTT. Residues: CASSQEGVNSNTEAFF.

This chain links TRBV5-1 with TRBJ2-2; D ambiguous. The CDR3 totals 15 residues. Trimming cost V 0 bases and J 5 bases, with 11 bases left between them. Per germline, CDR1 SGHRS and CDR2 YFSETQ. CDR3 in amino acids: CASSLEEVGTGELFF. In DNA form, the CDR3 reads TGCGCCAGCAGCTTGGAAGAGGTCGGAACCGGGGAGCTGTTTTTT.

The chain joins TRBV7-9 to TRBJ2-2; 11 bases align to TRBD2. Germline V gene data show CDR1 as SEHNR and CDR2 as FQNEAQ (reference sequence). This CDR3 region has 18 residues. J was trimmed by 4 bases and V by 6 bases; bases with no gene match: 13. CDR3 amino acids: CASRRVLAGGPATGELFF. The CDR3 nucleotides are TGTGCCAGCAGGAGGGTTTTAGCGGGGGGGCCGGCCACCGGGGAGCTGTTTTTT.

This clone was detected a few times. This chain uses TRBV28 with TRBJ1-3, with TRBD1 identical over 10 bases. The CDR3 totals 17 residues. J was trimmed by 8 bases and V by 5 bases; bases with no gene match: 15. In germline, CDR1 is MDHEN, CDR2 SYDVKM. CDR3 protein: CASSPRTGGTFFDTIYF. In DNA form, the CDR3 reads TGTGCCAGCAGTCCCAGGACAGGGGGTACGTTTTTTGACACCATATATTTT.

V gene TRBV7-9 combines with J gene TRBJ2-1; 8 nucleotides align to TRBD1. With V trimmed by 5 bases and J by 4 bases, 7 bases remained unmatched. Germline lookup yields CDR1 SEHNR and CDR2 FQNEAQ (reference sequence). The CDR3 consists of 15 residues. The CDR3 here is CASSPQGVAYNEQFF. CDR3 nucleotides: TGTGCCAGCAGCCCACAGGGGGTTGCTTACAATGAGCAGTTCTTC.

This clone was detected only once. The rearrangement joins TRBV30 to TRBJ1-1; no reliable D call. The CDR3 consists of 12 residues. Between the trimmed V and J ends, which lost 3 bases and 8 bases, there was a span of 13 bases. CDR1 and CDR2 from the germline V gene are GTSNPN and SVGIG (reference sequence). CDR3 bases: TGTGCCTGGAGCTACGGGGTCTTGGAAGCTTTCTTT. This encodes CAWSYGVLEAFF.

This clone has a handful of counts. The DNA for the CDR3 is TGTGCCAGCTCGCGGCAGGGCAGCCAGCCCCAGCATTTT. Protein: CASSRQGSQPQHF. This chain links TRBV2 with TRBJ1-5; a weak D match, TRBD1 (5 bases). Looked up from germline, CDR1 is SNHLY and CDR2 is FYNNEI. The CDR3 sequence is 13 residues long. The V and J ends lost 8 bases and 7 bases respectively, with 15 bases between them.

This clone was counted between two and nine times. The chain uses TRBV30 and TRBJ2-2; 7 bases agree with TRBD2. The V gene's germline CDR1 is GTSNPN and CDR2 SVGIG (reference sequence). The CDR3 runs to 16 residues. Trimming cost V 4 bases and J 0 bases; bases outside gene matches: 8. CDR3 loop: CAWTSGANANTGELFF. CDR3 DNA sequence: TGTGCCTGGACTAGCGGAGCAAACGCGAACACCGGGGAGCTGTTTTTT.

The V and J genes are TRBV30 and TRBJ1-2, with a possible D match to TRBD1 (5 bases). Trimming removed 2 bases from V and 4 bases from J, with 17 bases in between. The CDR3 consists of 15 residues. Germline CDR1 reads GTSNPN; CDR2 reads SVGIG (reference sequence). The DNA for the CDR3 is TGTGCCTGGAGTTTCCTGGGGCTGTACGGCTATGGCTACACCTTC. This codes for CAWSFLGLYGYGYTF. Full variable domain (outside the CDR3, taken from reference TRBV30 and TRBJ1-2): SQTIHQWPATLVQPVGSPLSLECTVEGTSNPNLYWYRQAAGRGLQLLFYSVGIGQISSEVPQNLSASRPQDRQFILSSKKLLLSDSGFYLCAWSFLGLYGYGYTFGSGTRLTVV.

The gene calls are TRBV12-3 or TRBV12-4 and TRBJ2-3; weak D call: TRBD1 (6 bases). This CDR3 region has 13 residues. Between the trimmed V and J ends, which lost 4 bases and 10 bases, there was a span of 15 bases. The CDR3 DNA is TGTGCCAGCAGTTCCACCTGGACAGTTGCGCAGTATTTT. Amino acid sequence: CASSSTWTVAQYF.

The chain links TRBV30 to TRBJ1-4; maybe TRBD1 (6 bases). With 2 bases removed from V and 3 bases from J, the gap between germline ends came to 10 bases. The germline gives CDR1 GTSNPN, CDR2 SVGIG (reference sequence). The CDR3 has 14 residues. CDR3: CAWSRGAANEKLFF. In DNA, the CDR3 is TGTGCCTGGAGTCGGGGGGCGGCTAATGAAAAACTGTTTTTT.

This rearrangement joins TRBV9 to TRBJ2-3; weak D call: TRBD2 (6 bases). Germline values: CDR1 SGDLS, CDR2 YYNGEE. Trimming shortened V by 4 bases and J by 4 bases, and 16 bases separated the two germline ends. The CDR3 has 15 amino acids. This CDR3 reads CASSSGGRAADTQYF. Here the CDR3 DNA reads TGTGCCAGCAGCTCCGGGGGTAGAGCGGCAGATACGCAGTATTTT.

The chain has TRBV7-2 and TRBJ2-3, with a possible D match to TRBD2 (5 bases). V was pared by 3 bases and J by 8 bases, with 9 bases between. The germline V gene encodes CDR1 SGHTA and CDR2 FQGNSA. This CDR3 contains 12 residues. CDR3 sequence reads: CASSFLARTQYF. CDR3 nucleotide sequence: TGTGCCAGCAGCTTCCTAGCCCGTACGCAGTATTTT.

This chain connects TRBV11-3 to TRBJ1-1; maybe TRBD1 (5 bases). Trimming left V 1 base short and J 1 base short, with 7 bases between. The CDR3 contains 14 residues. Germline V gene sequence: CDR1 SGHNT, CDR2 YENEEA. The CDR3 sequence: CASSLGGENTEAFF. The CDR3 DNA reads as TGTGCCAGCAGCTTAGGGGGCGAGAACACTGAAGCTTTCTTT. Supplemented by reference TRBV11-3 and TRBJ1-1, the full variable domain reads EAGVVQSPRYKIIEKKQPVAFWCNPISGHNTLYWYLQNLGQGPELLIRYENEEAVDDSQLPKDRFSAERLKGVDSTLKIQPAELGDSAVYLCASSLGGENTEAFFGQGTRLTVV.

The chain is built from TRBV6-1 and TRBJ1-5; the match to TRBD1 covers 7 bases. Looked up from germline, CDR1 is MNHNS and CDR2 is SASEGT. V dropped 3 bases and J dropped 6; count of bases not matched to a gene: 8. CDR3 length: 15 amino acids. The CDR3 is CASSENVGGVQPQHF. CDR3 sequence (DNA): TGTGCCAGCAGTGAGAATGTAGGGGGCGTTCAGCCCCAGCATTTT.